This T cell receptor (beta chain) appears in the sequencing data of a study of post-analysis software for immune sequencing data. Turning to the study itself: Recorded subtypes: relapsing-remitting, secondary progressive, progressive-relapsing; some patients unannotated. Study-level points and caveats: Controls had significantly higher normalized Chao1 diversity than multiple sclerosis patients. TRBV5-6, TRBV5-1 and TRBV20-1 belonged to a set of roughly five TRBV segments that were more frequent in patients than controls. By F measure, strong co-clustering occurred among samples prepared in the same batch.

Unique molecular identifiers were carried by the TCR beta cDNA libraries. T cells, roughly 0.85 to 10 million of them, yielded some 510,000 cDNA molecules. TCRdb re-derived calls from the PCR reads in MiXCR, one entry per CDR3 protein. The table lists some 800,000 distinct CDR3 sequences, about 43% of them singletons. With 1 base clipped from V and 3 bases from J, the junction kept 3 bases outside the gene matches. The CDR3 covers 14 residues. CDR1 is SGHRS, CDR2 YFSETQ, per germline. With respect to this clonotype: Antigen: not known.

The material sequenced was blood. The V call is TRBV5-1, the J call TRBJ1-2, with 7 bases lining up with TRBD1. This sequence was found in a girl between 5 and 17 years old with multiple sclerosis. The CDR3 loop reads CASSLPGQHYGYTF. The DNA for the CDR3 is TGCGCCAGCAGCTTGCCGGGACAGCACTATGGCTACACCTTC.